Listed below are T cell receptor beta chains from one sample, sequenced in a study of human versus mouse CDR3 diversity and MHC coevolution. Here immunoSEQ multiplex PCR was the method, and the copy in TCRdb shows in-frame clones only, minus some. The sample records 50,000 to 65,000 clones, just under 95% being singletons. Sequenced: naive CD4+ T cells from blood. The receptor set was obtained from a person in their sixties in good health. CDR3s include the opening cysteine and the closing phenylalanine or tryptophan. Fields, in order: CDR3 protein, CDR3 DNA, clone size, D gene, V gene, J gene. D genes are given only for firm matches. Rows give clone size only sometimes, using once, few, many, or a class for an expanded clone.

CASSLSGARPDTQYF,TGTGCCAGCAGCTTAAGCGGGGCCCGCCCAGATACGCAGTATTTT,NA,TRBD2,TRBV11-2,TRBJ2-3
CASSQGQGLEKLFF,TGCGCCAGCAGCCAGGGACAGGGGCTTGAAAAACTGTTTTTT,NA,TRBD1,TRBV5-1,TRBJ1-4
CASSKSRDRGTDTQYF,TGTGCCAGCAGCAAGTCCCGGGACAGGGGCACAGATACGCAGTATTTT,NA,TRBD1,TRBV5-6,TRBJ2-3
CASSLGELENEQFF,TGCGCCAGCAGCTTGGGCGAATTGGAGAATGAGCAGTTCTTC,NA,NA,TRBV5-1,TRBJ2-1
CASSPLSVGPYEQYF,TGTGCCAGCAGCCCACTCAGCGTCGGTCCCTACGAGCAGTACTTC,NA,NA,TRBV7-2,TRBJ2-7
CASSLGSSGHNNEQFF,TGCGCCAGCAGCTTGGGTTCTAGCGGGCATAACAATGAGCAGTTCTTC,NA,TRBD2,TRBV5-1,TRBJ2-1
CSAPKGYEQYF,TGCAGTGCCCCCAAGGGGTACGAGCAGTACTTC,NA,NA,TRBV20-1,TRBJ2-7
CASRSPGLGYNEQFF,TGTGCCAGCAGATCCCCGGGACTAGGCTACAATGAGCAGTTCTTC,NA,TRBD2,TRBV7-2,TRBJ2-1
CASAVGMNTEAFF,TGTGCCAGCGCCGTTGGCATGAACACTGAAGCTTTCTTT,NA,NA,TRBV7-3,TRBJ1-1
CSVDIRQKNTEAFF,TGCAGCGTTGATATACGACAGAAGAACACTGAAGCTTTCTTT,NA,NA,TRBV29-1,TRBJ1-1
CASSKSQANIQYF,TGTGCCAGTAGTAAAAGTCAGGCAAACATTCAGTACTTC,NA,NA,TRBV19,TRBJ2-4
CASSLGSGTGSGIQYF,TGTGCCAGCAGCTTGGGTTCCGGGACAGGGTCGGGAATCCAGTACTTC,NA,TRBD1,TRBV7-9,TRBJ2-5
CASSEGTGAGTQYF,TGCGCCAGCAGTGAAGGGACAGGGGCTGGGACCCAGTACTTC,NA,TRBD1,TRBV10-1,TRBJ2-5
CASISSPGTGAIEQYF,TGTGCCAGCATATCGAGCCCCGGGACAGGGGCGATCGAGCAGTACTTC,few,TRBD1,TRBV7-8,TRBJ2-7
CASSLAGPSNQPQHF,TGTGCCAGCAGCTTAGCTGGCCCTAGCAATCAGCCCCAGCATTTT,NA,NA,TRBV7-9,TRBJ1-5
CASSFQGGNTGELFF,TGCGCCAGCAGCTTTCAAGGGGGGAACACCGGGGAGCTGTTTTTT,NA,NA,TRBV5-1,TRBJ2-2
CASSPRTGMNTGELFF,TGTGCCAGCTCACCACGGACAGGGATGAACACCGGGGAGCTGTTTTTT,NA,TRBD1,TRBV18,TRBJ2-2
CASSEAPGTGYYEQYF,TGTGCCAGCAGTGAAGCTCCCGGGACAGGTTACTACGAGCAGTACTTC,NA,TRBD1,TRBV25-1,TRBJ2-7
CASSVDMQGGSNSPLHF,TGTGCCAGCAGCGTAGATATGCAGGGAGGGAGTAATTCACCCCTCCACTTT,once,NA,TRBV9,TRBJ1-6
CASSPRQGGSNQPQHF,TGTGCCAGTAGTCCCAGACAGGGGGGGAGCAATCAGCCCCAGCATTTT,NA,TRBD1,TRBV19,TRBJ1-5
CASSLRASGRVNNEQFF,TGTGCCAGCAGCCTTCGGGCTAGCGGGAGGGTCAACAATGAGCAGTTCTTC,NA,TRBD2,TRBV14,TRBJ2-1
CASIRGQGVYEQYF,TGTGCCAGCATTAGGGGACAGGGGGTCTACGAGCAGTACTTC,NA,TRBD1,TRBV6-1,TRBJ2-7
CASSPSPGGFTDTQYF,TGTGCCAGCAGCCCCAGCCCCGGCGGGTTCACAGATACGCAGTATTTT,NA,NA,TRBV7-7,TRBJ2-3
CASSLARLAGALTDTQYF,TGTGCCAGCAGCTTAGCCAGACTAGCGGGAGCTCTCACAGATACGCAGTATTTT,NA,TRBD2,TRBV7-8,TRBJ2-3
CASSLRTGGLSPLHF,TGTGCCAGCAGCTTACGGACAGGAGGACTTTCACCCCTCCACTTT,NA,TRBD1,TRBV5-4,TRBJ1-6
CASSGGGVGEKLFF,TGTGCCAGCAGTGGTGGCGGGGTTGGCGAAAAACTGTTTTTT,NA,NA,TRBV2,TRBJ1-4
CASSIEGGLFF,TGTGCCAGTAGTATAGAAGGGGGGCTGTTTTTT,NA,NA,TRBV19,TRBJ2-2
CASSPNRGPGYTF,TGTGCCAGCTCACCAAACAGGGGGCCAGGCTACACCTTC,NA,TRBD1,TRBV18,TRBJ1-2
CASSLRTSAFYEQFF,TGTGCCAGCAGCCTTCGGACTAGTGCGTTCTATGAGCAGTTCTTC,NA,TRBD2,TRBV11-1,TRBJ2-1
CATTPDSNEKLFF,TGTGCCACCACCCCCGACAGTAATGAAAAACTGTTTTTT,NA,NA,TRBV6-1,TRBJ1-4
CAGPVSPGRGDEQFF,TGTGCCGGGCCAGTAAGCCCCGGCCGTGGCGATGAGCAGTTCTTC,NA,NA,TRBV4-2,TRBJ2-1
CASSFAGLAGPEQYF,TGTGCCAGCAGTTTCGCCGGACTAGCGGGACCAGAGCAGTACTTC,once,TRBD2,TRBV6-5,TRBJ2-7
CASSLAPVGTGGHEQYF,TGCGCCAGCAGCTTGGCCCCGGTCGGGACAGGGGGGCACGAGCAGTACTTC,NA,TRBD1,TRBV5-1,TRBJ2-7
CASSPRSNPGETQYF,TGTGCCAGCAGCCCCCGGTCGAACCCAGGGGAGACCCAGTACTTC,NA,NA,TRBV9,TRBJ2-5
CASSAPGSNEQFF,TGTGCCAGCAGCGCCCCAGGTAGCAATGAGCAGTTCTTC,NA,NA,TRBV11-3,TRBJ2-1
CASSESGDPYEQYF,TGTGCCAGCAGTGAGTCAGGGGACCCCTACGAGCAGTACTTC,NA,NA,TRBV6-1,TRBJ2-7
CASSPGQGAVEAFF,TGTGCCAGCTCACCTGGACAGGGGGCTGTTGAAGCTTTCTTT,NA,TRBD1,TRBV18,TRBJ1-1
CASSWARTGVTEAFF,TGTGCCAGCAGCTGGGCCCGGACAGGGGTTACTGAAGCTTTCTTT,NA,TRBD1,TRBV5-4,TRBJ1-1
CASSQVRGLGETQYF,TGCGCCAGCAGTCAAGTGAGGGGGCTTGGGGAGACCCAGTACTTC,NA,TRBD1,TRBV23-1,TRBJ2-5
CASSRNRGVGNEQFF,TGTGCCAGCAGCCGGAACAGGGGGGTTGGGAATGAGCAGTTCTTC,NA,TRBD1,TRBV5-6,TRBJ2-1
CSVVLDNRENYGYTF,TGCAGCGTTGTGTTAGACAACAGGGAGAACTATGGCTACACCTTC,NA,NA,TRBV29-1,TRBJ1-2
CASSSRDYPRGWFF,TGCGCCAGCAGCAGCCGGGACTACCCTCGAGGTTGGTTCTTC,NA,TRBD2,TRBV10-2,TRBJ2-1
CASSLVGSYNEQFF,TGTGCCAGCAGCTTGGTCGGGAGTTACAATGAGCAGTTCTTC,NA,NA,TRBV5-6,TRBJ2-1
CASSESHGFYNEQFF,TGTGCCAGCAGCGAGTCCCACGGGTTTTACAATGAGCAGTTCTTC,NA,NA,TRBV7-6,TRBJ2-1
CSVSRDNEKLFF,TGCAGCGTTAGCAGGGATAATGAAAAACTGTTTTTT,NA,NA,TRBV29-1,TRBJ1-4
CASSLRTSGSQETQYF,TGCGCCAGCAGCTTGAGAACTAGCGGGAGCCAAGAGACCCAGTACTTC,NA,TRBD2,TRBV5-1,TRBJ2-5
CASSTSGTGASSYNSPLHF,TGTGCCAGCTCTACCTCCGGGACAGGGGCCTCAAGCTATAATTCACCCCTCCACTTT,once,TRBD1,TRBV18,TRBJ1-6
CASSLHGNTEAFF,TGTGCCAGCAGCTTACACGGGAACACTGAAGCTTTCTTT,NA,NA,TRBV11-2,TRBJ1-1
CASSLAEPSSGTQYF,TGTGCCAGCTCACTAGCGGAACCCTCTTCCGGGACCCAGTACTTC,NA,NA,TRBV18,TRBJ2-5
CASSEPGTGGGYTF,TGTGCCAGCAGTGAACCGGGAACAGGGGGTGGCTACACCTTC,NA,TRBD1,TRBV25-1,TRBJ1-2
CASRTDSQETQYF,TGTGCCAGTAGGACCGACAGTCAAGAGACCCAGTACTTC,NA,NA,TRBV19,TRBJ2-5
CASSLRDRVFHEQYF,TGTGCCAGCAGCTTGCGGGACAGGGTATTCCACGAGCAGTACTTC,NA,TRBD1,TRBV5-6,TRBJ2-7
CASSSFSGQETQYF,TGCGCCAGCAGCTCCTTTAGCGGGCAAGAGACCCAGTACTTC,NA,TRBD2,TRBV5-1,TRBJ2-5
CASRSEISGARYGYTF,TGTGCCAGCAGATCCGAAATCAGTGGGGCGCGCTATGGCTACACCTTC,NA,NA,TRBV27,TRBJ1-2
CASSRAPGQGAGGILFNEQFF,TGTGCCAGCAGCCGGGCCCCCGGACAGGGGGCGGGGGGGATTCTCTTCAATGAGCAGTTCTTC,NA,TRBD1,TRBV14,TRBJ2-1
CATGTTYGYTF,TGTGCCACGGGGACAACCTATGGCTACACCTTC,few,NA,TRBV28,TRBJ1-2
CASSEARGVGVLEAFF,TGTGCCAGCAGTGAAGCTCGGGGGGTGGGGGTCCTTGAAGCTTTCTTT,NA,NA,TRBV6-1,TRBJ1-1
CASSDTGLDQPQHF,TGTGCCAGCAGTGACACAGGGCTCGATCAGCCCCAGCATTTT,few,NA,TRBV25-1,TRBJ1-5
CATISRGQTTNNGYTF,TGTGCCACGATTTCCCGGGGACAAACTACTAACAATGGCTACACCTTC,NA,NA,TRBV7-9,TRBJ1-2
CASSAGGLAGAYEQYF,TGCGCCAGCAGCGCCGGGGGACTAGCGGGAGCCTACGAGCAGTACTTC,NA,TRBD2,TRBV5-1,TRBJ2-7